Below, 9 T cell receptor beta chains from the same sample are listed, as sequenced in a study of PD-L1 blockade in urothelial cancer (dated 2017 in TCRdb). In light of the paper, this sample's time point label describes: pretreatment peripheral blood. Libraries were prepared through the immunoSEQ multiplex PCR assay. Held by TCRdb, this immuneACCESS table contains in-frame sequences only and omits some clones. Under half of the omission traces to an unresolved V gene where checked; the cause of the rest is unknown. The sample data list under 100,000 clones, and 90% of these were observed just once. The ten largest account for around 1.5% of the sample. Source: PBMCs, taken around atezolizumab (anti-PD-L1) treatment. The receptors were sampled from a man in his 60s with urothelial cancer.

The V gene is TRBV9, the J gene TRBJ2-7, with D uncertain. CDR3 size: 14 residues. Looked up from germline, CDR1 is SGDLS and CDR2 is YYNGEE. Trimming pared 0 bases from V and 1 base from J, leaving 8 bases between. CDR3 residues: CASSVDPGSYEQYF. The CDR3 DNA follows: TGTGCCAGCAGCGTAGACCCGGGTTCCTACGAGCAGTACTTC.

The V and J genes are TRBV5-6 and TRBJ2-7; 15 bases match TRBD2. V was clipped by 3 bases and J by 5 bases; unmatched bases: 6. The CDR3 runs to 16 residues. Germline V CDR1 and CDR2: SGHDT, YYEEEE. CDR3 DNA sequence: TGTGCCAGCAGCTGGACTAGCGGGAGGGCCGGGGACGAGCAGTACTTC. As protein: CASSWTSGRAGDEQYF. Complete variable domain (other parts from reference TRBV5-6 and TRBJ2-7): DAGVTQSPTHLIKTRGQQVTLRCSPKSGHDTVSWYQQALGQGPQFIFQYYEEEERQRGNFPDRFSGHQFPNYSSELNVNALLLGDSALYLCASSWTSGRAGDEQYFGPGTRLTVT.

The rearrangement links TRBV6-6 to TRBJ2-7, with 9 bases lining up with TRBD2. Germline loops: CDR1 MNHNY, CDR2 SVGAGI (reference sequence). V was pared by 4 bases and J by 3 bases, with 10 bases of the junction left unmatched. This CDR3 comprises 16 residues. Here the CDR3 DNA reads TGTGCCAGCAGTTTCCTCACAGCGGGAGGTCTCTACGAGCAGTACTTC. Translating it yields CASSFLTAGGLYEQYF.

V and J are TRBV29-1 and TRBJ1-4; no reliable D call. Trimming removed 4 bases at V and 6 bases at J, with 9 bases between. This CDR3 has 12 amino acids. Germline CDR1 SQVTM, CDR2 ANQGSEA. In DNA, the CDR3 is TGCAGCGTTGCGCGGCCGGATGAAAAACTGTTTTTT. This gives the protein CSVARPDEKLFF.

The genes are TRBV4-2 and TRBJ2-7, with D possibly matching TRBD1 (7 bases). V was clipped by 0 bases and J by 6 bases, with 15 bases between them. CDR3 length: 15 amino acids. Germline V gene lookup returns CDR1 LGHNA and CDR2 YNFKEQ. CDR3 region: CASSQDPYQGGEQYF. The DNA of the CDR3 is TGTGCCAGCAGCCAAGATCCCTACCAGGGGGGCGAGCAGTACTTC.

The rearrangement links TRBV10-3 to TRBJ2-1; 10 bases align to TRBD2. The CDR3 extends over 16 amino acids. Germline lookup yields CDR1 ENHRY and CDR2 SYGVKD. Germline trimming cut 4 bases from V and 1 base from J; bases unmatched to any gene: 4. For the CDR3, the DNA is TGTGCCATCAGTGTGGCTAGCGGGAGTTCCTACAATGAGCAGTTCTTC. Protein sequence: CAISVASGSSYNEQFF.

The V call is TRBV4-1, the J call TRBJ1-1; TRBD1 might be the D (5 bases). CDR1 is MGHRA and CDR2 is YSYEKL in the germline V gene. Trimming cost V 4 bases and J 11 bases, with 14 bases left between them. The CDR3 is 12 amino acids. The CDR3 reads CASSRLGGVAFF. CDR3 sequence (DNA): TGCGCCAGCAGCCGCCTCGGGGGGGTTGCTTTCTTT.

V and J are TRBV30 and TRBJ1-5; no firm D call. Germline V gene data show CDR1 as GTSNPN and CDR2 as SVGIG (reference sequence). V gave up 2 bases and J gave up 0 bases, with 5 bases separating them. The CDR3 consists of 13 residues. Here the CDR3 reads CAWSPNSNQPQHF. The CDR3 nucleotides read TGTGCCTGGAGTCCCAATAGCAATCAGCCCCAGCATTTT.

J is TRBJ1-6 and V is TRBV4-3; D unresolved. V lost 0 bases and J lost 0, with 12 bases in between. In germline, CDR1 is LGHNA, CDR2 YSLEER. There are 18 residues in the CDR3. CDR3 DNA sequence: TGCGCCAGCAGCCAAGATCTCGGCGCTAGCTCCTATAATTCACCCCTCCACTTT. As protein: CASSQDLGASSYNSPLHF.